This T cell receptor (beta chain) was recovered during a study of T cells after yellow fever vaccination. General study findings and limits: Most primary-vaccination clones recurred post-booster (around 95% CD4, around 86% CD8). Bulk-population clonotypes that are abundant could appear as contaminants in FACS-sorted repertoires.

As to this clonotype: The antigen remains undetermined.

Via MiXCR, TCRdb re-called the 5' RACE reads, giving one row per CDR3 protein. The sample consists of 550,000 or so distinct CDR3 sequences, approximately 21% of them appearing once. CDR1 is LNHNV and CDR2 is YYDKDF in the germline V gene (reference sequence). Trimming removed 8 bases from V and 1 base from J; junction bases left unmatched: 16. The CDR3 length is 19 residues. Sequencing was performed on PBMCs, taken 15 days after the yellow fever booster vaccination. The chain combines TRBV15 with TRBJ2-3; 12 nucleotides align to TRBD2. This sequence originates from a man aged 30 to 45 who received the YFV17D yellow fever vaccine. The CDR3 here is CATGRTSGMRGVGTDTQYF. The CDR3 coding sequence is TGTGCCACCGGTCGGACTAGCGGGATGAGGGGGGTTGGCACAGATACGCAGTATTTT.